The entry that follows covers one T cell receptor (beta chain) sequence. Its antigen is still unknown. Original methodology: As immunoSEQ supplied junction-only sequences (without quality scores), filtering differed. The repertoire was sequenced with immunoSEQ multiplex PCR; TCRdb's copy has only in-frame clones and lacks some. V, J and clone size are those of that table, while D and trimming were read from the DNA. The sample shows about 2.3 million clones, roughly 90% of them seen only once. Looked up from germline, CDR1 is SGHRS and CDR2 is YFSETQ. Trimming cost V 1 base and J 6 bases; bases outside gene matches: 7. The CDR3 length is 15 residues. The sample is drawn from a study of shared clonotypes between healthy human individuals. Notes on the study in general: An expected dependence of interdonor clonotype sharing on sequencing depth was noted.

Researchers partitioned CD4+ cells into CD45RA+ naive and CD45RA-negative memory subsets. What was sequenced was naive CD4+ T cells from PBMCs. Subset described: CD45RA+ positively selected. This rearrangement joins TRBV5-1 to TRBJ2-1, with 7 bases fitting TRBD2. This receptor was identified in a man aged 18 to 35 in good health. Some clones in this sample may be carry-over from other donors' samples. CDR3 sequence: CASSLLGGSPNEQFF. The CDR3 nucleotides are TGCGCCAGCAGCTTGCTTGGCGGGAGTCCCAATGAGCAGTTCTTC. Together with reference TRBV5-1 and TRBJ2-1, the CDR3 gives the full variable domain: KAGVTQTPRYLIKTRGQQVTLSCSPISGHRSVSWYQQTPGQGLQFLFEYFSETQRNKGNFPGRFSGRQFSNSRSEMNVSTLELGDSALYLCASSLLGGSPNEQFFGPGTRLTVL.